Shown below are 31 T cell receptor beta chains from a single sample sequenced in a study of CD4 T cells in relation to SARS-CoV-2 and coronaviruses. Before the COVID-19 pandemic, during about 2010-2019, CD4+ T cells were taken from unexposed donors. Isolation of CD4+ T cells took place after about 10 days in culture. These receptors have no known antigen. The assay was immunoSEQ multiplex PCR, and TCRdb's table has in-frame clones only and misses some. The sample carries roughly 30,000 clones, 74% recorded once. The source material was CD4+ T cells from PBMCs, cultured in vitro. These receptors were obtained from a human donor in good health.

V is TRBV4-1 and J is TRBJ1-6; a weak D match, TRBD1 (6 bases). The CDR3 runs 15 residues. V was shortened by 4 bases and J by 8 bases, with 15 bases between the two germline ends. The V gene's germline CDR1 is MGHRA and CDR2 YSYEKL. The CDR3 reads CASSPDSYGDSPLHF. In DNA form, the CDR3 reads TGCGCCAGCAGCCCGGACAGCTATGGAGATTCACCCCTCCACTTT.

This clone was observed a few times. The CDR3 coding sequence is TGTGCTAGTGGTTTGTCTAGGACAGGGACCGGGGAGCTGTTTTTT. The encoded protein is CASGLSRTGTGELFF. The chain links TRBV12-5 to TRBJ2-2, with TRBD1 matching over 8 bases. This CDR3 is 15 amino acids long. CDR1 and CDR2 from the germline V gene are LGHNT and FRNRAP. The junction had 4 bases not matched to a gene; V was cut back by 2 bases and J by 5 bases.

The chain joins TRBV7-9 to TRBJ2-3; D not certain. Germline V gives CDR1 SEHNR, CDR2 FQNEAQ (reference sequence). There are 15 residues in the CDR3. Trimming removed 1 base at V and 4 bases at J, with 12 bases between. CDR3 residues: CASSLGVLIADTQYF. Written as DNA, the CDR3 is TGTGCCAGCAGCTTAGGGGTCCTAATCGCAGATACGCAGTATTTT.

The chain has TRBV11-2 and TRBJ1-1; perhaps TRBD1 as D (5 bases). The ends were cut back, 1 base at V and 1 base at J, with 7 bases in the middle. The germline CDR1 and CDR2 sequences are SGHAT and FQNNGV. This CDR3 is 14 amino acids long. DNA for the CDR3: TGTGCCAGCAGCTTAGGGACACCGAACACTGAAGCTTTCTTT. It codes for CASSLGTPNTEAFF.

The chain has TRBV6-2 or TRBV6-3 and TRBJ1-2; D uncertain. The V gene lost 4 bases and the J gene lost 0 bases, with 9 bases spanning the gap. Germline V gives CDR1 MNHEY, CDR2 SVGEGT. The CDR3 contains 14 residues. CDR3 coding DNA: TGTGCCAGCAGTTCGGCGGCAGCTAACTATGGCTACACCTTC. Its translation: CASSSAAANYGYTF.

The CDR3 is CASSLGQGVGYTF. CDR3 in DNA: TGTGCCAGCAGTTTAGGACAGGGAGTTGGCTACACCTTC. The chain couples TRBV12-3 or TRBV12-4 to TRBJ1-2; 7 bases agree with TRBD1. J gave up 7 bases and V 1 base, and 3 bases lay outside the gene matches. CDR3 length: 13 residues.

This chain connects TRBV7-9 to TRBJ2-7, with 14 bases aligning to TRBD2. The last part of the DNA fits TRBJ2-1 better; the J call may be wrong. Germline V lookup: CDR1 SEHNR, CDR2 FQNEAQ (reference sequence). This CDR3 has 16 amino acids. The CDR3 sequence is CASSYGTSGRVYEQFF. CDR3 coding DNA: TGTGCCAGCAGCTACGGGACTAGCGGGAGAGTTTATGAGCAGTTCTTC.

The V call is TRBV2, the J call TRBJ2-1, with D possibly matching TRBD2 (6 bases). V was trimmed by 3 bases and J by 5 bases, leaving 11 bases between them. This CDR3 is 14 amino acids long. Germline CDR1 SNHLY, CDR2 FYNNEI. CDR3 DNA: TGTGCCAGCAGTGACCCCGGGGGAAACAATGAGCAGTTCTTC. This translates into CASSDPGGNNEQFF.

CDR3 in amino acids: CASYNGRGEYF. The CDR3 DNA is TGTGCCAGCTATAATGGACGGGGCGAGTACTTC. The rearrangement links TRBV6-5 to TRBJ2-7; D is perhaps TRBD1 or TRBD2 (5 bases each). Germline loops: CDR1 MNHEY, CDR2 SVGAGI. Trimming removed 8 bases from V and 11 bases from J, with 16 bases in between. There are 11 residues in the CDR3.

The J gene is TRBJ1-2, the V gene TRBV6-2 or TRBV6-3; 9 bases align to TRBD1. Germline-derived CDR1 and CDR2 are MNHEY and SVGEGT. There are 17 residues in the CDR3. Germline trimming cut 6 bases from V and 1 base from J; bases unmatched to any gene: 12. In nucleotides, the CDR3 is TGTGCCAGCAGCAACTCCGGGACAGGGACCTATAACTATGGCTACACCTTC. Translated: CASSNSGTGTYNYGYTF.

This clone occurred once. The V gene is TRBV5-5, the J gene TRBJ2-5, with 13 bases fitting TRBD2. The CDR3 length is 15 residues. Trimming at V came to 4 bases and at J to 3 bases, leaving 3 bases not matched to a gene. Germline values: CDR1 SGHKS, CDR2 YYEKEE (reference sequence). DNA for the CDR3: TGTGCCAGCAGCCCCGGACTAGCGGGGGAAGAGACCCAGTACTTC. This gives the protein CASSPGLAGEETQYF.

V gene TRBV5-1 combines with J gene TRBJ2-1, with D tentatively TRBD2 (5 bases). CDR3 size: 14 residues. Germline values: CDR1 SGHRS, CDR2 YFSETQ. V shed 3 bases and J shed 7 bases, with 14 bases lying between them. The CDR3 sequence is CASSSGRSRNEQFF. DNA for the CDR3: TGCGCCAGCAGCTCGGGAAGGAGTAGGAATGAGCAGTTCTTC. The whole variable domain, filled in from reference TRBV5-1 and TRBJ2-1, reads KAGVTQTPRYLIKTRGQQVTLSCSPISGHRSVSWYQQTPGQGLQFLFEYFSETQRNKGNFPGRFSGRQFSNSRSEMNVSTLELGDSALYLCASSSGRSRNEQFFGPGTRLTVL.

V is TRBV19 and J is TRBJ2-3; the D is unclear. This CDR3 region has 12 residues. V was clipped by 3 bases and J by 7 bases, with 8 bases between them. Germline V gives CDR1 LNHDA, CDR2 SQIVND (reference sequence). CDR3: CASSITGYTQYF. CDR3 nucleotides: TGTGCCAGTAGTATTACTGGGTATACGCAGTATTTT.

The CDR3 region is CASSQRVGSLIQETQYF. CDR3 DNA: TGTGCCAGCAGCCAACGTGTGGGGAGTCTAATACAAGAGACCCAGTACTTC. The chain employs TRBV3-1 (or the pseudogene TRBV3-2) and TRBJ2-5; tentative D call: TRBD2 (5 bases). Germline V gene lookup returns CDR1 LGHDT and CDR2 YNNKEL (reference sequence). Trimming left V 2 bases short and J 2 bases short, with 18 bases between. The CDR3 is 17 amino acids.

This clone has only a few counts. The V and J genes are TRBV9 and TRBJ1-1; no definite D call. Trimming took 4 bases from V and 0 from J, leaving 7 bases between them. This CDR3 spans 13 amino acids. Germline CDR1 is SGDLS and CDR2 is YYNGEE. CDR3 bases: TGTGCCAGCAGCTTTTCAATGAACACTGAAGCTTTCTTT. Its translation is CASSFSMNTEAFF.

The chain has TRBV4-2 and TRBJ2-7; 11 nucleotides agree with TRBD2. Trimming removed 2 bases from V and 3 bases from J; junction bases left unmatched: 6. Germline V gene sequence: CDR1 LGHNA, CDR2 YNFKEQ. This CDR3 spans 16 amino acids. The CDR3 region has the DNA TGTGCCAGCAGCCAATCTAGCGGGGGGTGGCACTACGAGCAGTACTTC. Protein product: CASSQSSGGWHYEQYF.

The chain employs TRBV11-2 and TRBJ2-2; no firm D call. This CDR3 has 13 amino acids. The V end was cut by 3 bases, the J end by 6 bases, with 8 bases between. Germline lookup yields CDR1 SGHAT and CDR2 FQNNGV. CDR3 sequence reads: CASSFRLAGELFF. Written as DNA, the CDR3 is TGTGCCAGCAGCTTCCGATTGGCCGGGGAGCTGTTTTTT.

The rearrangement links TRBV3-1 (or the pseudogene TRBV3-2) to TRBJ1-2; D gene uncertain. Germline CDR1 reads LGHDT; CDR2 reads YNNKEL (reference sequence). The CDR3 totals 12 residues. V lost 4 bases to trimming and J lost 4 bases, with 7 bases between them. The CDR3 DNA is TGTGCCAGCAGCCGTGGTTCCTATGGCTACACCTTC. Residues: CASSRGSYGYTF.

This clone was seen only a few times. This chain connects TRBV6-6 to TRBJ2-7; 7 bases line up with TRBD2. CDR1 MNHNY and CDR2 SVGAGI come from the germline V gene (reference sequence). Losses at the gene ends were 6 bases for V and 3 bases for J; bases not matched to a gene: 14. The CDR3 is made up of 16 amino acids. CDR3 sequence (DNA): TGTGCCAGCAGGCCCTACGGGGTTGCGGGAGACTACGAGCAGTACTTC. Protein sequence: CASRPYGVAGDYEQYF.

This clone has more than one count but fewer than ten. The chain joins TRBV5-1 to TRBJ1-1; TRBD1 agrees at 7 bases. V lost 4 bases and J lost 0; bases outside the gene matches: 6. Germline lookup yields CDR1 SGHRS and CDR2 YFSETQ. The CDR3 runs to 15 residues. The CDR3 nucleotides read TGCGCCAGCAGCATGACAGGGATCATGAACACTGAAGCTTTCTTT. Translation: CASSMTGIMNTEAFF.

The V call is TRBV6-4, the J call TRBJ2-3, with D perhaps TRBD1 or TRBD2 (6 bases each). This CDR3 is built from 15 residues. Trimming removed 4 bases from V and 2 bases from J, with 13 bases in between. Looked up from germline, CDR1 is MRHNA and CDR2 is SNTAGT. In DNA, the CDR3 is TGTGCCAGCAGTGCCTGGGGGGCATCCACAGATACGCAGTATTTT. Translating gives CASSAWGASTDTQYF.

As regards this clone: One end of the junction is discordant with germline, which a read error may explain. The rearrangement joins TRBV7-7 to TRBJ2-1, with D unclear. Per the germline V gene, CDR1 is SSHAT and CDR2 is FNYEAQ (reference sequence). The CDR3 runs 14 residues. The CDR3 sequence is CASSLGTSNNEQFF. The CDR3 DNA reads TGTGCTAGCAGCTTGGGAACTTCGAACAATGAGCAGTTCTTC. Complete variable domain (other parts from reference TRBV7-7 and TRBJ2-1): GAGVSQSPRYKVTKRGQDVTLRCDPISSHATLYWYQQALGQGPEFLTYFNYEAQPDKSGLPSDRFSAERPEGSISTLTIQRTEQRDSAMYRCASSLGTSNNEQFFGPGTRLTVL.

The V and J genes are TRBV9 and TRBJ1-4, with D unclear. Deletions cut 0 bases from V and 8 bases from J, with 14 bases between. The length of the CDR3 is 15 residues. Per the germline V gene, CDR1 is SGDLS and CDR2 is YYNGEE. The CDR3 DNA is TGTGCCAGCAGCGTAGGCGGGTCTTTAGGGGAAAAACTGTTTTTT. Protein: CASSVGGSLGEKLFF.

The rearrangement links TRBV2 to TRBJ2-2; 9 positions agree with TRBD1. The CDR3 has 16 amino acids. V lost 7 bases, J lost 6 bases, and 12 bases stayed unmatched. Germline V lookup: CDR1 SNHLY, CDR2 FYNNEI. In DNA, the CDR3 is TGTGCCAGCATACCCCGGGACAGGGCCGGTGCCGGGGAGCTGTTTTTT. Translated, it gives CASIPRDRAGAGELFF.

The chain joins TRBV19 to TRBJ2-4; 7 bases match TRBD1. The germline CDR1 and CDR2 sequences are LNHDA and SQIVND (reference sequence). The CDR3 totals 14 residues. Trimming at V came to 3 bases and at J to 8 bases, leaving 7 bases not matched to a gene. CDR3 sequence (DNA): TGTGCCAGTAGTATCCTTGACAGGGATGACATTCAGTACTTC. Its translation is CASSILDRDDIQYF.

The V and J genes are TRBV7-8 and TRBJ2-7; TRBD2 agrees at 11 bases. With 4 bases clipped from V and 2 bases from J, the junction kept 7 bases outside the gene matches. From germline, CDR1 is SGHVS and CDR2 FQNEAQ. CDR3 length: 16 residues. This CDR3 is CASSSETSGITYEQYF. The DNA of the CDR3 is TGTGCCAGCAGCTCTGAGACTAGCGGGATTACCTACGAGCAGTACTTC.

This clone was seen once. The chain employs TRBV18 and TRBJ2-2; 11 bases are shared with TRBD2. V was pared by 0 bases and J by 5 bases, with 5 bases of the junction left unmatched. The CDR3 runs to 17 residues. In germline, CDR1 is KGHSH, CDR2 LQKENI. CDR3 sequence: CASSPPLAGGFTGELFF. The DNA for the CDR3 is TGTGCCAGCTCACCACCGCTAGCGGGAGGATTTACCGGGGAGCTGTTTTTT.

The V call is TRBV11-2, the J call TRBJ1-3, with D unresolved. This CDR3 is built from 17 residues. V shed 1 base and J shed 1 base, with 14 bases lying between them. Germline V gene data show CDR1 as SGHAT and CDR2 as FQNNGV. This CDR3 is CASSLVSGRRSGNTIYF. CDR3 coding DNA: TGTGCCAGCAGCTTAGTTTCTGGCAGAAGATCTGGAAACACCATATATTTT.

This rearrangement joins TRBV7-2 to TRBJ2-7; 12 positions agree with TRBD2. The V and J ends lost 2 bases and 5 bases, in that order; junction bases with no gene match: 7. This CDR3 region has 16 residues. CDR1 is SGHTA, CDR2 FQGNSA, per germline. Written as DNA, the CDR3 is TGTGCCAGCAGCTTAAAACTAGCGGGGGGAAGAGACGAGCAGTACTTC. This gives the protein CASSLKLAGGRDEQYF. The full variable domain, its missing parts supplied by reference TRBV7-2 and TRBJ2-7, is GAGVSQSPSNKVTEKGKDVELRCDPISGHTALYWYRQSLGQGLEFLIYFQGNSAPDKSGLPSDRFSAERTGGSVSTLTIQRTQQEDSAVYLCASSLKLAGGRDEQYFGPGTRLTVT.

This clone was counted a single time. V gene TRBV5-5 combines with J gene TRBJ2-3, with 9 positions matching TRBD1. In germline, CDR1 is SGHKS, CDR2 YYEKEE (reference sequence). The CDR3 spans 17 residues. V was pared by 5 bases and J by 2 bases, with 12 bases of the junction left unmatched. The CDR3 DNA reads TGTGCCAGCAGTAATCAACCGGGACAGGGAATCACAGATACGCAGTATTTT. It encodes CASSNQPGQGITDTQYF.

The J gene is TRBJ2-1, the V gene TRBV7-3; TRBD2 aligns across 11 bases. The V gene's germline CDR1 is SGHTA and CDR2 FQGTGA. This CDR3 comprises 16 residues. Trimming cost V 5 bases and J 9 bases; bases outside gene matches: 12. The CDR3 sequence is CASSPRLAGKGGEQFF. The CDR3 region has the DNA TGTGCCAGCAGCCCCAGACTAGCGGGAAAGGGCGGTGAGCAGTTCTTC.